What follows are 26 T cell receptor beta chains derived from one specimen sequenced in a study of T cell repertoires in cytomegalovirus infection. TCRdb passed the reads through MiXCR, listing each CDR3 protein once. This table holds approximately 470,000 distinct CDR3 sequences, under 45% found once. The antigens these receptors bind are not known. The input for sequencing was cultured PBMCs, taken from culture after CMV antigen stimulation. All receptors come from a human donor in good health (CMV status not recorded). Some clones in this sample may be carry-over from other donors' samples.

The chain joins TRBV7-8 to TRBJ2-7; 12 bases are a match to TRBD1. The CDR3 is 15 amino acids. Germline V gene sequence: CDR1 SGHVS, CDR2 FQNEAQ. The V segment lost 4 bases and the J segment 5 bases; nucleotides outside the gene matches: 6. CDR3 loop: CASSSSGTGGDEQYF. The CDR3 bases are TGTGCCAGCAGCTCGTCCGGGACAGGGGGCGACGAGCAGTACTTC. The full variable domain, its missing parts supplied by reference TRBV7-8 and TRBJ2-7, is GAGVSQSPRYKVAKRGQDVALRCDPISGHVSLFWYQQALGQGPEFLTYFQNEAQLDKSGLPSDRFFAERPEGSVSTLKIQRTQQEDSAVYLCASSSSGTGGDEQYFGPGTRLTVT.

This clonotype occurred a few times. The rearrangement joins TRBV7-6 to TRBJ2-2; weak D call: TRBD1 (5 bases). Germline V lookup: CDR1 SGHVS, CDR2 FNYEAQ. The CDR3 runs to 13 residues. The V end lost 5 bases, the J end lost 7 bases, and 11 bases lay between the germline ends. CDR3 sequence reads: CASSAPGRGELFF. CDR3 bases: TGTGCCAGCAGCGCTCCAGGGCGCGGGGAGCTGTTTTTT.

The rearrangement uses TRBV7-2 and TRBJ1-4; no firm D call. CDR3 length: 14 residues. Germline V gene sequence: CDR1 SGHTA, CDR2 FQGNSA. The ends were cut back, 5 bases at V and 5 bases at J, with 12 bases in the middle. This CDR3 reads CASSRATYNEKLFF. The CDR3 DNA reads TGTGCCAGCAGCCGAGCGACATACAATGAAAAACTGTTTTTT.

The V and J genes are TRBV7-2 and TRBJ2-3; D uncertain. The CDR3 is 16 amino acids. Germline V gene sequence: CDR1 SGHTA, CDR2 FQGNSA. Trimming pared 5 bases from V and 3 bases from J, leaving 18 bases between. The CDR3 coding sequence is TGTGCCAGCAGCCCCGGCCGGCGCGAGACAACAGATACGCAGTATTTT. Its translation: CASSPGRRETTDTQYF.

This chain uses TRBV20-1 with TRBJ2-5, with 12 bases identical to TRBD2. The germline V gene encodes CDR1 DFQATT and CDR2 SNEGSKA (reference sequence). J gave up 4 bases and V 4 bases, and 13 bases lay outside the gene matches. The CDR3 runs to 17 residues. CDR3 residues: CSATTPTSGGRGETQYF. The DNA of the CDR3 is TGCAGTGCTACAACCCCGACTAGCGGGGGCCGGGGAGAGACCCAGTACTTC.

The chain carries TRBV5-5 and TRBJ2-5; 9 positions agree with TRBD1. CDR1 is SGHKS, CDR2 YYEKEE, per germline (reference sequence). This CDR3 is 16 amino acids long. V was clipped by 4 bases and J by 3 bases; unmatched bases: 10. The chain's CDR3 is CASSRGRQGDEETQYF. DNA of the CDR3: TGTGCCAGCAGCCGCGGCCGACAGGGGGATGAAGAGACCCAGTACTTC. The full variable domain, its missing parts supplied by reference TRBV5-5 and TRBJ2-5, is DAGVTQSPTHLIKTRGQQVTLRCSPISGHKSVSWYQQVLGQGPQFIFQYYEKEERGRGNFPDRFSARQFPNYSSELNVNALLLGDSALYLCASSRGRQGDEETQYFGPGTRLLVL.

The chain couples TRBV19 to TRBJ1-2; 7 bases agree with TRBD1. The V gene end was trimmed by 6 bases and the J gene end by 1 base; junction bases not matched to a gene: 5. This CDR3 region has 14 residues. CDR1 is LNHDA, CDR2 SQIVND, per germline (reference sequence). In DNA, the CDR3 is TGTGCCAGTAGCCCGACAGGGTTTAACTATGGCTACACCTTC. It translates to CASSPTGFNYGYTF.

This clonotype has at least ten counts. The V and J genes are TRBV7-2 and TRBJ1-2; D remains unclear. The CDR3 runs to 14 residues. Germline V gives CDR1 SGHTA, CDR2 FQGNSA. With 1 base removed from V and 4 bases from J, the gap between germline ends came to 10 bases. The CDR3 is CASSLDPRVYGYTF. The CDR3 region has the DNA TGTGCCAGCAGCTTAGACCCCCGGGTCTATGGCTACACCTTC.

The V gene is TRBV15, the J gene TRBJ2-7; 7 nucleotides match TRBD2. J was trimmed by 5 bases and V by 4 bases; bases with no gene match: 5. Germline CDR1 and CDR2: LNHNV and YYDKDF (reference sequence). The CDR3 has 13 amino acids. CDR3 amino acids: CATSTKGGNEQYF. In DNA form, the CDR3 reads TGTGCCACCAGCACAAAGGGAGGGAACGAGCAGTACTTC.

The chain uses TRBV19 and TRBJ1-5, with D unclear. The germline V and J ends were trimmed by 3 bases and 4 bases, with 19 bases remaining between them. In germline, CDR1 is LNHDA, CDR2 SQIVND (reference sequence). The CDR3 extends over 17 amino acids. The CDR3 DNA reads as TGTGCCAGTAGTATGGTTCGAGGCGAGGGATTAAATCAGCCCCAGCATTTT. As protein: CASSMVRGEGLNQPQHF.

CDR3 in amino acids: CSAPDISYGYTF. As DNA, the CDR3 is TGCAGTGCTCCTGACATTTCCTATGGCTACACCTTC. This chain uses TRBV20-1 with TRBJ1-2, with D unresolved. With 5 bases removed from V and 4 bases from J, the gap between germline ends came to 11 bases. The CDR3 sequence is 12 residues long. Germline CDR1 reads DFQATT; CDR2 reads SNEGSKA (reference sequence).

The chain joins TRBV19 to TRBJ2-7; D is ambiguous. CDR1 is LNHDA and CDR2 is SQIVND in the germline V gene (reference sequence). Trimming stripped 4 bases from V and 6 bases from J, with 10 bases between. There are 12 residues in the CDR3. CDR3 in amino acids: CASSNSPAEQYF. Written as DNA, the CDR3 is TGTGCCAGTAGTAACTCCCCTGCCGAGCAGTACTTC.

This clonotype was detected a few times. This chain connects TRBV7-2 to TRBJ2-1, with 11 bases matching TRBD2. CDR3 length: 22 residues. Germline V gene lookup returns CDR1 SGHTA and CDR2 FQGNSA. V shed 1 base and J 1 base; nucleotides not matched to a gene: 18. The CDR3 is CASSLGTLIGTSGTDSYNEQFF. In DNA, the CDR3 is TGTGCCAGCAGCTTAGGAACCCTAATCGGGACTAGCGGAACAGATTCCTACAATGAGCAGTTCTTC.

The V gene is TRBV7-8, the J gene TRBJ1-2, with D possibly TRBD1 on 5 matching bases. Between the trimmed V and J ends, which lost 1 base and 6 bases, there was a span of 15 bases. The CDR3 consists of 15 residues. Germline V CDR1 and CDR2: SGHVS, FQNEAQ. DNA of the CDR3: TGTGCCAGCAGCTTAGGAAGGGGCCACAGAAATGGCTACACCTTC. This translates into CASSLGRGHRNGYTF.

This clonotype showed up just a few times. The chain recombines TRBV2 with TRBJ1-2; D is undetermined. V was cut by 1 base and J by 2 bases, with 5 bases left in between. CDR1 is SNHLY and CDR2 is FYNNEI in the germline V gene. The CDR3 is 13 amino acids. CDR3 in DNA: TGTGCCAGCAGTGAAGACGGCAACTATGGCTACACCTTC. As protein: CASSEDGNYGYTF.

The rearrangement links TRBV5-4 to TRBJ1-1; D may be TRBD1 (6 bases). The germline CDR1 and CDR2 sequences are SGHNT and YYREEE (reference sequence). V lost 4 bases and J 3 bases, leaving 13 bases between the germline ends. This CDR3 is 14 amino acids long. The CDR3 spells CASSRRTDDTEAFF. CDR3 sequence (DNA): TGTGCCAGCAGCCGACGGACAGATGACACTGAAGCTTTCTTT.

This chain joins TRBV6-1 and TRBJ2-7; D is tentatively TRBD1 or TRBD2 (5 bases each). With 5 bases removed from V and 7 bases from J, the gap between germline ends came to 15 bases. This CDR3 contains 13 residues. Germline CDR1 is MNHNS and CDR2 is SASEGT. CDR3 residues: CASSWDEGGEQYF. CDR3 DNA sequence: TGTGCCAGCAGTTGGGACGAGGGTGGGGAGCAGTACTTC.

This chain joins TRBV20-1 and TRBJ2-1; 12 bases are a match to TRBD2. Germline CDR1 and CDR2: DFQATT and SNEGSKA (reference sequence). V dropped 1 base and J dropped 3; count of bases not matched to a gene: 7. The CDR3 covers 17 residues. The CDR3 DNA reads TGCAGTGCTAGAGGGCTAGCGGGGGGGAGCTTCTACAATGAGCAGTTCTTC. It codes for CSARGLAGGSFYNEQFF.

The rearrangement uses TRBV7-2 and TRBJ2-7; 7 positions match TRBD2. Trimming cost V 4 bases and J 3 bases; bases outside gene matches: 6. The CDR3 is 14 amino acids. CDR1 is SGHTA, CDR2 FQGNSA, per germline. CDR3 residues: CASSSGTMHYEQYF. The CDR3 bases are TGTGCCAGCAGCTCCGGGACTATGCACTACGAGCAGTACTTC.

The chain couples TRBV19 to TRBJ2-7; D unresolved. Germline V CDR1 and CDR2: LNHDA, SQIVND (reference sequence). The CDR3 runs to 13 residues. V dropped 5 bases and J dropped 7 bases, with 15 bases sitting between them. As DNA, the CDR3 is TGTGCCAGTAGTTCCCGTCTCCTTTTAGAGCAGTACTTC. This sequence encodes CASSSRLLLEQYF. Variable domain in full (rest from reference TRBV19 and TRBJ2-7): DGGITQSPKYLFRKEGQNVTLSCEQNLNHDAMYWYRQDPGQGLRLIYYSQIVNDFQKGDIAEGYSVSREKKESFPLTVTSAQKNPTAFYLCASSSRLLLEQYFGPGTRLTVT.

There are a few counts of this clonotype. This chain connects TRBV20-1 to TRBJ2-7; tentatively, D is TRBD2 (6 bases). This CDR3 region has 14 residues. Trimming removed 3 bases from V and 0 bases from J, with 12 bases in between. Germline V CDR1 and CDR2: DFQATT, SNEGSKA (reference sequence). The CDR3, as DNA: TGCAGTGCTAGTGTCGGGGGAGACTCCTACGAGCAGTACTTC. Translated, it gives CSASVGGDSYEQYF.

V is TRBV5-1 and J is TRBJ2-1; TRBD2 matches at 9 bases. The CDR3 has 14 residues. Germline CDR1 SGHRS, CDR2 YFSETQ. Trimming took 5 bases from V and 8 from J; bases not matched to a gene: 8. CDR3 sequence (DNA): TGCGCCAGCAGGGGCGGGGGGGCAAGTGATGAGCAGTTCTTC. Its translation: CASRGGGASDEQFF.

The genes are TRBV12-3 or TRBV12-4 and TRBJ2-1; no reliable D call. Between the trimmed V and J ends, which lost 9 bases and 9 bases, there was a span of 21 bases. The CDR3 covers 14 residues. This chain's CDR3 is CASTLGFMVSEQFF. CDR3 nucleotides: TGTGCCAGTACATTAGGGTTTATGGTGTCTGAGCAGTTCTTC.

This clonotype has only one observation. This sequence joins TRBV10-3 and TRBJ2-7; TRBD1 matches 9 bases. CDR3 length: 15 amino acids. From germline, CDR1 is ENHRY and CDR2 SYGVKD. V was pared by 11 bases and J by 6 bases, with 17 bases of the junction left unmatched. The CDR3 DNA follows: TGTGCCGTATCGGCAAGGACAGGGGATTTCCGCGAGCAGTACTTC. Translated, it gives CAVSARTGDFREQYF.

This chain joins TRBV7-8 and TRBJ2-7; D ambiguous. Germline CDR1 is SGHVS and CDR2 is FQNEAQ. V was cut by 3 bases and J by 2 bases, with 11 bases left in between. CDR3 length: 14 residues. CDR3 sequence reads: CASSFGDVPYEQYF. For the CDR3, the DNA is TGTGCCAGCAGCTTTGGAGATGTGCCCTACGAGCAGTACTTC.

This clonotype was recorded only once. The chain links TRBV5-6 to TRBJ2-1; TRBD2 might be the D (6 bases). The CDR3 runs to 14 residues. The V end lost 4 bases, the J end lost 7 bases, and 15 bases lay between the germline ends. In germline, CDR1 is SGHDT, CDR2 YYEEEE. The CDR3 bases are TGTGCCAGCAGCACGGGACTGGCTCGAAATGAGCAGTTCTTC. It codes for CASSTGLARNEQFF.